These T cell receptor beta chains were read from a single sample in a study of shared clonotypes between healthy human individuals. Clones were sequenced by immunoSEQ multiplex PCR, and TCRdb holds only the in-frame ones, with some missing. The sample consists of a few million clones, 95% of them appearing once. The source material was naive CD4+ T cells sorted from blood. The receptors derive from a man aged 18 to 30 in good health. Each CDR3 is given with its conserved first and last residue. Each record gives: J gene, D gene, V gene, CDR3 protein, CDR3 DNA. D genes are given only for firm matches.

TRBJ2-5 TRBD1 TRBV7-2 CASNLGQGAETQYF TGTGCCAGCAACTTGGGACAGGGAGCAGAGACCCAGTACTTC
TRBJ2-3 . TRBV9 CASSVVQVLNTQYF TGTGCCAGCAGCGTAGTACAGGTTCTGAATACGCAGTATTTT
TRBJ1-4 . TRBV6-6 CASRPGGANEKLFF TGTGCCAGCCGGCCGGGGGGGGCTAATGAAAAACTGTTTTTT
TRBJ1-1 TRBD1 TRBV2 CASIPAQGGNTEAFF TGTGCCAGCATCCCAGCACAGGGGGGGAACACTGAAGCTTTCTTT
TRBJ2-7 TRBD1 TRBV9 CASSPGGTGLRNKYEQYF TGTGCCAGCAGCCCAGGGGGGACAGGTCTACGTAATAAGTACGAGCAGTACTTC
TRBJ2-2 TRBD2 TRBV10-3 CAISDSPSGAGELFF TGTGCCATCAGTGATTCCCCCAGCGGGGCCGGGGAGCTGTTTTTT
TRBJ2-7 . TRBV28 CASSFHPGGSYEQYF TGTGCCAGCAGTTTTCACCCAGGGGGGAGCTACGAGCAGTACTTC
TRBJ2-6 . TRBV11-2 CASSLGGIGANVLTF TGTGCCAGCAGCCTCGGCGGGATCGGGGCCAACGTCCTGACTTTC
TRBJ2-5 TRBD2 TRBV7-2 CASSQELAGAGKRTQYF TGTGCCAGCAGCCAAGAACTAGCGGGGGCCGGCAAGAGAACCCAGTACTTC
TRBJ2-1 . TRBV20-1 CSAQRDLGFF TGCAGTGCTCAACGGGACTTGGGGTTCTTC
TRBJ1-5 . TRBV6-6 CASSYSRDKGQPQHF TGTGCCAGCAGTTACTCGAGGGACAAAGGTCAGCCCCAGCATTTT